This T cell receptor (beta chain) comes out of a study of response to subunit inactivated influenza vaccine. Germline values: CDR1 SGHAT, CDR2 FQNNGV. Trimming at V came to 5 bases and at J to 8 bases, leaving 7 bases not matched to a gene. This CDR3 has 15 residues. Concerning this clonotype itself: Its antigen remains unidentified.

General study points: With each seasonal influenza vaccination, the authors suggested, few new T cells are recruited.

TCRdb called the RT-PCR reads again in MiXCR, with one record for every CDR3 protein. The table lists around 760,000 distinct CDR3 sequences, roughly 14% of them singletons. The sequences come from PBMCs from blood, collected 14 to 15 days before vaccination. V gene TRBV11-2 combines with J gene TRBJ1-4; TRBD1 aligns across 11 bases. The TCR comes from a man in his fifties or sixties who received an inactivated influenza vaccine. The CDR3 DNA is TGTGCCAGCAGCCGTACCGGGACAGGGGGAGAAAAACTGTTTTTT. Amino acid sequence: CASSRTGTGGEKLFF. The whole variable domain, filled in from reference TRBV11-2 and TRBJ1-4, reads EAGVAQSPRYKIIEKRQSVAFWCNPISGHATLYWYQQILGQGPKLLIQFQNNGVVDDSQLPKDRFSAERLKGVDSTLKIQPAKLEDSAVYLCASSRTGTGGEKLFFGSGTQLSVL.